This T cell receptor (beta chain) is drawn from a study of vaccination and CD4 T cells after COVID-19. This clonotype was seen more than once but under ten times. Its specificity is unknown. The time point: late sampling 161 to 241 days after vaccination in a few convalescent patients. The treatment here: roughly ten-day PBMC culture with coronavirus spike peptide pools or control peptides (ViraFEST assay). CD4+ T cells that had been cultured provided DNA sequenced with the Oncomine TCR Beta short-read assay. MiXCR, applied by TCRdb to the PCR reads, yields one record per CDR3 protein. The sample carries fewer than 20,000 distinct CDR3 sequences, over 45% recorded once. The CDR3 is 15 residues long.

The sequenced sample was CD4+ T cells from blood, cultured in vitro, obtained about 7 months after SARS-CoV-2 vaccination. This clonotype was sampled from a human donor who had recovered from COVID-19. The rearrangement uses TRBV21-1 and TRBJ2-1; the table gives TRBD1 as D, unverified against the DNA. TRBV21-1 is a documented pseudogene. The CDR3 coding sequence is TGTGCCAGCAGCAATTTGAGACAGGGGTACAATGAGCAGTTCTTC. Translation: CASSNLRQGYNEQFF.